Following are 32 T cell receptor beta chains from one sample sequenced in a study of STAT5B mutations in CD4+ large granular lymphocyte leukemia. Clones were read by immunoSEQ multiplex PCR, and TCRdb kept only the in-frame ones, dropping some. This table holds some 35,000 clones, around 88% found once. Source material: CD4+ T cells from blood buffy coats. The source of these receptors is a human donor in good health.

The chain is built from TRBV11-2 and TRBJ1-5; D is uncertain. The CDR3 is 14 residues long. V lost 1 base and J 1 base, leaving 5 bases between the germline ends. Germline CDR1 and CDR2: SGHAT and FQNNGV. CDR3 loop: CASSLGWSNQPQHF. In nucleotides, the CDR3 is TGTGCCAGCAGCTTAGGGTGGAGCAATCAGCCCCAGCATTTT.

The J gene is TRBJ1-3, the V gene TRBV6-5; 9 positions match TRBD1. Germline V gene lookup returns CDR1 MNHEY and CDR2 SVGAGI. This CDR3 region has 15 residues. V lost 4 bases, J lost 3 bases, and 4 bases stayed unmatched. Here the CDR3 reads CASSSQGALGNTIYF. CDR3 DNA: TGTGCCAGCAGTTCACAGGGGGCACTTGGAAACACCATATATTTT.

The chain employs TRBV5-4 and TRBJ1-4, with unresolved D. CDR1 and CDR2 from the germline V gene are SGHNT and YYREEE (reference sequence). Trimming removed 2 bases from V and 7 bases from J, with 3 bases in between. This CDR3 is built from 11 residues. This CDR3 reads CASSFGEKLFF. The DNA of the CDR3 is TGTGCCAGCAGCTTCGGTGAAAAACTGTTTTTT.

The V call is TRBV6-1, the J call TRBJ1-3, with a possible D match to TRBD1 (5 bases). Germline assignment: CDR1 MNHNS and CDR2 SASEGT. The length of the CDR3 is 15 residues. The V end lost 6 bases, the J end lost 0 bases, and 12 bases lay between the germline ends. CDR3 coding DNA: TGTGCCAGCAGGGCAACAGGCACCTCTGGAAACACCATATATTTT. Amino acid sequence: CASRATGTSGNTIYF.

The rearrangement uses TRBV2 and TRBJ2-1; TRBD2 agrees at 11 bases. Germline V gene lookup returns CDR1 SNHLY and CDR2 FYNNEI. With V trimmed by 8 bases and J by 2 bases, 5 bases remained unmatched. The CDR3 runs to 15 residues. The CDR3 here is CASCRTSGPYNEQFF. The CDR3 DNA reads as TGTGCCAGCTGTCGGACTAGCGGGCCCTACAATGAGCAGTTCTTC. The full variable domain, in which reference TRBV2 and TRBJ2-1 provide the parts outside the CDR3, is EPEVTQTPSHQVTQMGQEVILRCVPISNHLYFYWYRQILGQKVEFLVSFYNNEISEKSEIFDDQFSVERPDGSNFTLKIRSTKLEDSAMYFCASCRTSGPYNEQFFGPGTRLTVL.

In its sample, this clone was seen a few times. The same CDR3 is also encoded by other DNA sequences in this sample. The chain combines TRBV18 with TRBJ1-5; D is uncertain. The germline CDR1 and CDR2 sequences are KGHSH and LQKENI. The germline V and J ends were trimmed by 5 bases and 4 bases, with 9 bases remaining between them. The CDR3 contains 13 residues. CDR3 in amino acids: CASSAAVNQPQHF. The CDR3 DNA sequence: TGTGCCAGCTCAGCGGCAGTAAATCAGCCCCAGCATTTT.

The rearrangement uses TRBV5-4 and TRBJ2-3, with 7 bases fitting TRBD2. The CDR3 is made up of 15 amino acids. With 3 bases clipped from V and 8 bases from J, the junction kept 12 bases outside the gene matches. Germline CDR1 is SGHNT and CDR2 is YYREEE (reference sequence). The CDR3 nucleotides read TGTGCCAGCAGCTCCCGACTAGCTGTACGGGGTACGCAGTATTTT. Translating gives CASSSRLAVRGTQYF.

V and J are TRBV6-5 and TRBJ2-1; TRBD1 aligns across 11 bases. Germline CDR1 MNHEY, CDR2 SVGAGI. CDR3 length: 14 residues. The ends lost 7 bases at V and 5 bases at J; junction bases unmatched: 4. CDR3 sequence (DNA): TGTGCCAGCAAAGGGACAGGGGGGAACAATGAGCAGTTCTTC. It is translated as CASKGTGGNNEQFF.

The chain has TRBV7-9 and TRBJ1-2; a weak D match, TRBD1 (6 bases). Trimming removed 2 bases from V and 3 bases from J, with 10 bases in between. The CDR3 is 14 amino acids. CDR1 is SEHNR and CDR2 is FQNEAQ in the germline V gene (reference sequence). This chain's CDR3 is CASSLTGRDYGYTF. CDR3 coding DNA: TGTGCCAGCAGCTTAACAGGGAGGGACTATGGCTACACCTTC.

This rearrangement joins TRBV7-2 to TRBJ1-2, with 8 bases matching TRBD1. Trimming cost V 7 bases and J 3 bases; bases outside gene matches: 7. CDR1 SGHTA and CDR2 FQGNSA come from the germline V gene. The CDR3 has 14 amino acids. The CDR3: CASTTPGQDYGYTF. The CDR3 nucleotides read TGTGCCAGCACCACTCCGGGACAGGACTATGGCTACACCTTC.

The chain joins TRBV11-2 to TRBJ1-1; D is unclear. The CDR3 has 16 amino acids. Trimming stripped 5 bases from V and 4 bases from J, with 20 bases between. CDR1 is SGHAT, CDR2 FQNNGV, per germline. The CDR3 loop is CASSPPEGREFTEAFF. In nucleotides, the CDR3 is TGTGCCAGCAGCCCACCCGAGGGCCGGGAGTTCACTGAAGCTTTCTTT. Variable domain in full (rest from reference TRBV11-2 and TRBJ1-1): EAGVAQSPRYKIIEKRQSVAFWCNPISGHATLYWYQQILGQGPKLLIQFQNNGVVDDSQLPKDRFSAERLKGVDSTLKIQPAKLEDSAVYLCASSPPEGREFTEAFFGQGTRLTVV.

The gene calls are TRBV2 and TRBJ2-1; 12 positions agree with TRBD2. V was clipped by 5 bases and J by 2 bases; unmatched bases: 4. CDR1 SNHLY and CDR2 FYNNEI come from the germline V gene. CDR3 length equals 16 residues. CDR3 amino acids: CASSLGTSGPYNEQFF. In nucleotides, the CDR3 is TGTGCCAGCAGTCTGGGGACTAGCGGGCCCTACAATGAGCAGTTCTTC.

The rearrangement links TRBV28 to TRBJ2-3; D perhaps matches TRBD1 (6 bases). From germline, CDR1 is MDHEN and CDR2 SYDVKM. Trimming stripped 3 bases from V and 2 bases from J, with 15 bases between. The CDR3 length is 16 residues. The DNA of the CDR3 is TGTGCCAGCAGTTTGGGCGCACAGGGCACCACAGATACGCAGTATTTT. Its translation: CASSLGAQGTTDTQYF.

This rearrangement joins TRBV7-2 to TRBJ1-1; D not certain. Between the trimmed V and J ends, which lost 2 bases and 0 bases, there was a span of 4 bases. The CDR3 runs 13 residues. CDR1 is SGHTA, CDR2 FQGNSA, per germline. The CDR3 DNA reads TGTGCCAGCAGCTTATGGATGAACACTGAAGCTTTCTTT. It specifies CASSLWMNTEAFF. The variable domain in full, with the rest retrieved from reference TRBV7-2 and TRBJ1-1, is GAGVSQSPSNKVTEKGKDVELRCDPISGHTALYWYRQSLGQGLEFLIYFQGNSAPDKSGLPSDRFSAERTGGSVSTLTIQRTQQEDSAVYLCASSLWMNTEAFFGQGTRLTVV.

In its sample, this clone was seen once. The J gene is TRBJ2-1, the V gene TRBV5-1; 9 bases are shared with TRBD2. Trimming removed 4 bases from V and 6 bases from J; junction bases left unmatched: 17. The CDR3 totals 18 residues. CDR1 and CDR2 from the germline V gene are SGHRS and YFSETQ. In nucleotides, the CDR3 is TGCGCCAGCAGCCTCGGGACTAGCTGGGGAGGAGGGTTCAATGAGCAGTTCTTC. This translates into CASSLGTSWGGGFNEQFF. Using reference TRBV5-1 and TRBJ2-1 for the parts outside the CDR3, the full variable domain is KAGVTQTPRYLIKTRGQQVTLSCSPISGHRSVSWYQQTPGQGLQFLFEYFSETQRNKGNFPGRFSGRQFSNSRSEMNVSTLELGDSALYLCASSLGTSWGGGFNEQFFGPGTRLTVL.

The gene calls are TRBV10-3 and TRBJ1-1; 7 bases line up with TRBD1. The CDR3 loop spans 14 amino acids. The germline V gene encodes CDR1 ENHRY and CDR2 SYGVKD. The V and J ends lost 6 bases and 5 bases, in that order; junction bases with no gene match: 9. The CDR3: CAIRDGTARTEAFF. The CDR3 region has the DNA TGTGCCATCAGAGACGGGACAGCGAGGACTGAAGCTTTCTTT.

V usage is TRBV7-2 and J usage is TRBJ2-7; D gene ambiguous. Germline CDR1 SGHTA, CDR2 FQGNSA. Trimming stripped 2 bases from V and 3 bases from J, with 17 bases between. The CDR3 consists of 16 residues. The chain's CDR3 is CASSLRVGFLVYEQYF. CDR3 nucleotides: TGTGCCAGCAGCTTAAGGGTGGGGTTTCTCGTCTACGAGCAGTACTTC.

This clone was recorded only once. The V call is TRBV5-4, the J call TRBJ2-2; TRBD1 agrees at 9 bases. Germline V CDR1 and CDR2: SGHNT, YYREEE (reference sequence). J was trimmed by 4 bases and V by 5 bases; bases with no gene match: 12. The CDR3 runs 17 residues. Here the CDR3 reads CASSFGQGNPRTGELFF. The CDR3 coding sequence is TGTGCCAGCAGTTTTGGACAGGGGAACCCTCGCACCGGGGAGCTGTTTTTT.

The chain has TRBV11-2 and TRBJ2-3; 8 positions match TRBD1. Per the germline V gene, CDR1 is SGHAT and CDR2 is FQNNGV. Trimming took 6 bases from V and 4 from J; bases not matched to a gene: 3. The CDR3 is 13 amino acids. The CDR3 sequence: CASRQQGADTQYF. The CDR3 DNA reads as TGTGCCAGCAGACAACAGGGGGCAGATACGCAGTATTTT. The full variable domain, its missing parts supplied by reference TRBV11-2 and TRBJ2-3, is EAGVAQSPRYKIIEKRQSVAFWCNPISGHATLYWYQQILGQGPKLLIQFQNNGVVDDSQLPKDRFSAERLKGVDSTLKIQPAKLEDSAVYLCASRQQGADTQYFGPGTRLTVL.

CDR3 residues: CAWNRGAPLDTQYF. CDR3 bases: TGTGCCTGGAATCGAGGCGCGCCTTTGGATACGCAGTATTTT. This chain joins TRBV30 and TRBJ2-3; D is unresolved. Per the germline V gene, CDR1 is GTSNPN and CDR2 is SVGIG (reference sequence). Trimming took off 4 bases at V and 6 bases at J, with 17 bases between the two ends. The CDR3 is made up of 14 amino acids.

The rearrangement joins TRBV7-9 to TRBJ1-2; D might be TRBD1 (5 bases). This CDR3 comprises 14 residues. Germline CDR1 SEHNR, CDR2 FQNEAQ (reference sequence). Trimming removed 4 bases from V and 0 bases from J, with 9 bases in between. DNA for the CDR3: TGTGCCAGCAGCTCTCCGGGGGCTAACTATGGCTACACCTTC. Amino acid sequence: CASSSPGANYGYTF. Using reference TRBV7-9 and TRBJ1-2 for the parts outside the CDR3, the full variable domain is DTGVSQNPRHKITKRGQNVTFRCDPISEHNRLYWYRQTLGQGPEFLTYFQNEAQLEKSRLLSDRFSAERPKGSFSTLEIQRTEQGDSAMYLCASSSPGANYGYTFGSGTRLTVV.

This chain links TRBV11-2 with TRBJ2-7; D is ambiguous. The CDR3 has 11 residues. Trimming shortened V by 5 bases and J by 7 bases, and 9 bases separated the two germline ends. Germline loops: CDR1 SGHAT, CDR2 FQNNGV. As DNA, the CDR3 is TGTGCCAGCAGCCTCAGCCGGGAGCAGTACTTC. Translation: CASSLSREQYF.

DNA for the CDR3: TGCGCCAGCAGCCAATCGACAGGAGCCTACGAGCAGTACTTC. Its protein product is CASSQSTGAYEQYF. This chain links TRBV4-3 with TRBJ2-7, with D maybe TRBD1 (6 bases). The length of the CDR3 is 14 residues. Germline loops: CDR1 LGHNA, CDR2 YSLEER. Trimming cost V 2 bases and J 2 bases, with 10 bases left between them.

DNA of the CDR3: TGTGCCAGCAGCTTGGCGGGCCCCGGGGAGCTGTTTTTT. This codes for CASSLAGPGELFF. The rearrangement links TRBV5-5 to TRBJ2-2; D unclear. V was cut by 0 bases and J by 6 bases, with 6 bases left in between. The CDR3 length is 13 residues. Per the germline V gene, CDR1 is SGHKS and CDR2 is YYEKEE (reference sequence).

The V call is TRBV19, the J call TRBJ1-3; no clear D. Per germline, CDR1 LNHDA and CDR2 SQIVND (reference sequence). The V end lost 5 bases, the J end lost 8 bases, and 7 bases lay between the germline ends. The CDR3 contains 11 residues. CDR3 in DNA: TGTGCCAGTAGTTTGAGGGACACCATATATTTT. Amino acids: CASSLRDTIYF.

The rearrangement joins TRBV11-2 to TRBJ2-5; 9 nucleotides line up with TRBD2. This CDR3 has 16 amino acids. CDR1 SGHAT and CDR2 FQNNGV come from the germline V gene. With 5 bases clipped from V and 2 bases from J, the junction kept 9 bases outside the gene matches. In DNA, the CDR3 is TGTGCCAGCAGCCCGATTAGCGGGGGAGGACAAGAGACCCAGTACTTC. It translates to CASSPISGGGQETQYF.

On this clone: This sample includes further DNA sequences coding for the same CDR3. This chain uses TRBV4-1 with TRBJ1-5; D call uncertain. Germline-derived CDR1 and CDR2 are MGHRA and YSYEKL. Trimming pared 2 bases from V and 3 bases from J, leaving 20 bases between. This CDR3 spans 18 amino acids. The CDR3 DNA reads as TGCGCCAGCAGCCAAAGACCGTTGAGCGGACGGCACAATCAGCCCCAGCATTTT. Translated: CASSQRPLSGRHNQPQHF.

This chain joins TRBV5-4 and TRBJ2-1, with a tentative D call TRBD1 (5 bases). Trimming took off 3 bases at V and 3 bases at J, with 13 bases between the two ends. This CDR3 has 15 residues. Germline CDR1 and CDR2: SGHNT and YYREEE (reference sequence). DNA for the CDR3: TGTGCCAGCAGCTCCCAGGGAAGGAGCTACAATGAGCAGTTCTTC. As protein: CASSSQGRSYNEQFF.

V usage is TRBV7-2 and J usage is TRBJ2-5, with 12 positions matching TRBD2. CDR3 length: 16 amino acids. Trimming removed 5 bases from V and 5 bases from J; junction bases left unmatched: 9. Germline CDR1 SGHTA, CDR2 FQGNSA. The CDR3 DNA sequence: TGTGCCAGCAGCCCCCGGTCTAGCGGGGGGGCCGAGACCCAGTACTTC. Translated, it gives CASSPRSSGGAETQYF.

The rearrangement links TRBV7-9 to TRBJ2-1; D not certain. Trimming stripped 5 bases from V and 2 bases from J, with 10 bases between. Germline CDR1 is SEHNR and CDR2 is FQNEAQ (reference sequence). The CDR3 extends over 14 amino acids. CDR3 sequence (DNA): TGTGCCAGCAGCAAGTTCCTGGCCTACAATGAGCAGTTCTTC. Protein sequence: CASSKFLAYNEQFF.

The chain links TRBV12-5 to TRBJ2-3; D is possibly TRBD2 (6 bases). The CDR3 sequence is 15 residues long. Germline CDR1 is LGHNT and CDR2 is FRNRAP. Between the trimmed V and J ends, which lost 2 bases and 1 base, there was a span of 10 bases. The CDR3 sequence: CASGLNGGGTDTQYF. DNA for the CDR3: TGTGCTAGTGGTTTGAATGGCGGGGGCACAGATACGCAGTATTTT.

Points on this clone: The junction does not match germline at one end; this may be a read error. In DNA form, the CDR3 reads TGTGCCAGCAGCTTAAGCCCCGGAGCAGGGTTTGGAGATTTT. This sequence encodes CASSLSPGAGFGDF. The chain carries TRBV7-9 and TRBJ1-3; tentatively, D is TRBD1 (5 bases). The CDR3 extends over 14 amino acids. Germline V lookup: CDR1 SEHNR, CDR2 FQNEAQ (reference sequence).